There are a few counts of the clone carrying this T cell receptor beta chain. The antigen remains undetermined. This sample is drawn from a study of vaccination and CD4 T cells after COVID-19. Study at large: Taking of post-vaccine samples occurred a median about 72 days after dose two (range 14 to 241).

TCRdb reprocessed the PCR reads via MiXCR and lists one record per CDR3 protein. The repertoire consists of some 25,000 distinct CDR3 sequences, with around 49% occurring once and the leading ten covering roughly 1%. General study findings and limits: Spike mono-reactive clones accounted for 304 of the 307 vaccine-specific clones found in convalescent patients.

This CDR3 has 15 amino acids. Germline CDR1 reads SGHTA; CDR2 reads FQGTGA. V lost 2 bases, J lost 1 base, and 8 bases lay in between. The V call is TRBV7-3, the J call TRBJ2-2; D is possibly TRBD1 (5 bases). This TCR was sampled from a human donor who had recovered from COVID-19. Here the sequenced sample was CD4+ T cells from blood, taken before SARS-CoV-2 vaccination. The CDR3 DNA reads TGTGCCAGCAGCTTACTTACAGGGAACACCGGGGAGCTGTTTTTT. Protein product: CASSLLTGNTGELFF. The whole variable domain, remainder taken from reference TRBV7-3 and TRBJ2-2, is GAGVSQTPSNKVTEKGKYVELRCDPISGHTALYWYRQSLGQGPEFLIYFQGTGAADDSGLPNDRFFAVRPEGSVSTLKIQRTERGDSAVYLCASSLLTGNTGELFFGEGSRLTVL.